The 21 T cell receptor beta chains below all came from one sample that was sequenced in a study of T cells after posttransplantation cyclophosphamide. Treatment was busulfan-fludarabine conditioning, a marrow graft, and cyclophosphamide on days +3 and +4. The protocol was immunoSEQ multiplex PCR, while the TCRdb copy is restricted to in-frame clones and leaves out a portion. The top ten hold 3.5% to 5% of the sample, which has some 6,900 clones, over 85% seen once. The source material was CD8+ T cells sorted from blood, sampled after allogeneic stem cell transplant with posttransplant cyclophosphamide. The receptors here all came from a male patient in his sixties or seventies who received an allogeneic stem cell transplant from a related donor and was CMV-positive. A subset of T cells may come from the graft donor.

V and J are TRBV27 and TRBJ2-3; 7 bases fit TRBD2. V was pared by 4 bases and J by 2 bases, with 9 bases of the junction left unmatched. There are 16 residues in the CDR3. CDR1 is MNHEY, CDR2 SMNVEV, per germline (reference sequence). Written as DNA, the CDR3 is TGTGCCAGCAGTTGGATTGGAGCGGGGAACACAGATACGCAGTATTTT. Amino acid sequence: CASSWIGAGNTDTQYF.

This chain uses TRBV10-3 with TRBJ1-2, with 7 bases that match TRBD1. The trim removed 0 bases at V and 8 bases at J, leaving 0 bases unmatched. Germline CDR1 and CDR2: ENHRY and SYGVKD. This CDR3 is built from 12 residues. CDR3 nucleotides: TGTGCCATCAGTGAGTCAGGGGGCGGCTACACCTTC. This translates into CAISESGGGYTF.

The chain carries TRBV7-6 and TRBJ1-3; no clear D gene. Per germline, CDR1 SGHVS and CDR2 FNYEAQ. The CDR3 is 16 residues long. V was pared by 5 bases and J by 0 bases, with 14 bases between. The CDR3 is CASSDRPEGSGNTIYF. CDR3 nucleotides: TGTGCCAGCAGCGACCGGCCCGAGGGCTCTGGAAACACCATATATTTT.

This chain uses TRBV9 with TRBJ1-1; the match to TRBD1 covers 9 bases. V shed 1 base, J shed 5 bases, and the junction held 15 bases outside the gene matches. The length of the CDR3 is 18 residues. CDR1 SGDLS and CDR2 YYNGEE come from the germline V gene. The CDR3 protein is CASSVSPLLGTGTTEAFF. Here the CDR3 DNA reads TGTGCCAGCAGCGTATCCCCACTCCTCGGGACAGGGACGACTGAAGCTTTCTTT.

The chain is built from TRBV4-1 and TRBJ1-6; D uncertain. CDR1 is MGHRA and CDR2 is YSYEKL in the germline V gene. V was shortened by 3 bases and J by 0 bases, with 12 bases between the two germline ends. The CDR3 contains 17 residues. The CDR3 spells CASSHEAASSYNSPLHF. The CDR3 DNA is TGCGCCAGCAGCCATGAGGCCGCAAGCTCCTATAATTCACCCCTCCACTTT.

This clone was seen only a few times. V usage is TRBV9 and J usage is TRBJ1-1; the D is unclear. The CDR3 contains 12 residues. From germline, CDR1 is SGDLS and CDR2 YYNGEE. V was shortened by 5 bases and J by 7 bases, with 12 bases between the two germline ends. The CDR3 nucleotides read TGTGCCAGCAGGTCCGAGGAGGGTGAAGCTTTCTTT. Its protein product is CASRSEEGEAFF.

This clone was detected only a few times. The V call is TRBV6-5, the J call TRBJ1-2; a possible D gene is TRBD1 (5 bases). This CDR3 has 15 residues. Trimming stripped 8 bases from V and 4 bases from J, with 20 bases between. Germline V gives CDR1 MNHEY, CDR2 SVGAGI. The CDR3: CASPSLLGGGYGYTF. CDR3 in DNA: TGTGCCAGCCCCTCCTTATTGGGGGGGGGCTATGGCTACACCTTC.

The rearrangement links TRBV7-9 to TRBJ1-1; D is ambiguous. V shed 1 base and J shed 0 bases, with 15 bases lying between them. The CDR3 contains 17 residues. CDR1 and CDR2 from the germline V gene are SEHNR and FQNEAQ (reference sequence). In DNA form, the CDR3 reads TGTGCCAGCAGCTTAGTAGGGAGTACCTCCATGAACACTGAAGCTTTCTTT. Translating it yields CASSLVGSTSMNTEAFF.

This CDR3 reads CASSHLAGGTGELFF. The DNA for the CDR3 is TGTGCCAGCAGCCACCTAGCGGGGGGTACCGGGGAGCTGTTTTTT. The chain has TRBV6-5 and TRBJ2-2; 11 positions agree with TRBD2. V was clipped by 6 bases and J by 5 bases; unmatched bases: 5. CDR1 MNHEY and CDR2 SVGAGI come from the germline V gene. The CDR3 sequence is 15 residues long.

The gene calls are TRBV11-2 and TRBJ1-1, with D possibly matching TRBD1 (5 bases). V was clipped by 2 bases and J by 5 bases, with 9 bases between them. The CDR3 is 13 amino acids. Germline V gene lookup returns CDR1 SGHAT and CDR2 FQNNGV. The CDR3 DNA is TGTGCCAGCAGCTTACAGGGCGTAACTGAAGCTTTCTTT. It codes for CASSLQGVTEAFF.

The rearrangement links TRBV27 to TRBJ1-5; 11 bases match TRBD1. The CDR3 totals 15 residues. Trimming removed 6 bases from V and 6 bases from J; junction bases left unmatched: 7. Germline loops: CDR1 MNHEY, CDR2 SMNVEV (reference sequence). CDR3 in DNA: TGTGCCAGCAGCCGGACAGGGGGCGGGAGTCAGCCCCAGCATTTT. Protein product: CASSRTGGGSQPQHF.

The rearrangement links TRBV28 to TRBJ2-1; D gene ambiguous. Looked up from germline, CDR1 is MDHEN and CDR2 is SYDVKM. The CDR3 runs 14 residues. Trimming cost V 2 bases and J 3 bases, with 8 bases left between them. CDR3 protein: CASSLVASYNEQFF. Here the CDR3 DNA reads TGTGCCAGCAGTTTAGTTGCCAGCTACAATGAGCAGTTCTTC. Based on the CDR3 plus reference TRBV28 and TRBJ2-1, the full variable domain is DVKVTQSSRYLVKRTGEKVFLECVQDMDHENMFWYRQDPGLGLRLIYFSYDVKMKEKGDIPEGYSVSREKKERFSLILESASTNQTSMYLCASSLVASYNEQFFGPGTRLTVL.

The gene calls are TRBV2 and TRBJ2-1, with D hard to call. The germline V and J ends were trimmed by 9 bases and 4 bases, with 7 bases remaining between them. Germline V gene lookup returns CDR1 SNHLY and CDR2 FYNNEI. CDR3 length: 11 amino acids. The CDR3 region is CASHSYNEQFF. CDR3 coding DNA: TGTGCCAGTCACTCGTACAATGAGCAGTTCTTC.

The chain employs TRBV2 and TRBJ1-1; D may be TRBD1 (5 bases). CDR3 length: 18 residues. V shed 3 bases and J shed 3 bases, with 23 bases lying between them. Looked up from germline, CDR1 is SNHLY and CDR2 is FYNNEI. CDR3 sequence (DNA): TGTGCCAGCAGTGATAGTATTCAACAGGTGATTGTTGACACTGAAGCTTTCTTT. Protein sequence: CASSDSIQQVIVDTEAFF.

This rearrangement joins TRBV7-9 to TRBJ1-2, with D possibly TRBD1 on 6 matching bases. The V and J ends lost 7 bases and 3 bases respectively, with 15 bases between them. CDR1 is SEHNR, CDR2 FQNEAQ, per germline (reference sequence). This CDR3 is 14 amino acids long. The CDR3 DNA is TGTGCCAGCACCGGGGGGCAGAACCACTATGGCTACACCTTC. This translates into CASTGGQNHYGYTF.

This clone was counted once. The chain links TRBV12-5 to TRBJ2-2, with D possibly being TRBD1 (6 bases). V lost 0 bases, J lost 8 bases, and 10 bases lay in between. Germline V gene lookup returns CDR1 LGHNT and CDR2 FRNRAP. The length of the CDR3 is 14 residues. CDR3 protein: CASGLVRQAGELFF. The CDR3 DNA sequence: TGTGCTAGTGGTTTGGTACGACAGGCAGGGGAGCTGTTTTTT.

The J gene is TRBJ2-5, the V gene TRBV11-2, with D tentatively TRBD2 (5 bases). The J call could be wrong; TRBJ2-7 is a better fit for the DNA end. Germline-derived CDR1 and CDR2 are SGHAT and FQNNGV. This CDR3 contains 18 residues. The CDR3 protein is CASSLGPEVVRDRYEQYF. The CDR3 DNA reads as TGTGCCAGCAGCTTAGGGCCGGAGGTAGTAAGGGATCGTTACGAGCAGTACTTC.

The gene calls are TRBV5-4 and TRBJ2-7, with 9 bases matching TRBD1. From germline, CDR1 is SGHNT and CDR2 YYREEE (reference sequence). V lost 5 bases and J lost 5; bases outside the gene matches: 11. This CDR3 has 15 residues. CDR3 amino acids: CASRQPGQGVHEQYF. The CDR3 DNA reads TGTGCCAGCAGACAACCGGGACAGGGAGTCCACGAGCAGTACTTC.

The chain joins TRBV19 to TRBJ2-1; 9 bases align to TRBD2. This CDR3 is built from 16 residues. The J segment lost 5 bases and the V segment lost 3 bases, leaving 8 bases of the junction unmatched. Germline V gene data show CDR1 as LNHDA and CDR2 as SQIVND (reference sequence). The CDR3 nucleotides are TGTGCCAGTAGTATTGGTCCGGCTAGCGGGGACAATGAGCAGTTCTTC. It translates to CASSIGPASGDNEQFF.

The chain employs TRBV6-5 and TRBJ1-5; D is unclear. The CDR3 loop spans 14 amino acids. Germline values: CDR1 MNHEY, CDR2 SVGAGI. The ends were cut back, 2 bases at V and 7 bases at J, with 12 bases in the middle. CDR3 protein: CASSYAEGGQPQHF. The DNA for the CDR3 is TGTGCCAGCAGTTACGCGGAGGGCGGACAGCCCCAGCATTTT.

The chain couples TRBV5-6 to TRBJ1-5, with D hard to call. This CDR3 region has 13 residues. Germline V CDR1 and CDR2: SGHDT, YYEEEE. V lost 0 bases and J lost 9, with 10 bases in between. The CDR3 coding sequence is TGTGCCAGCAGCTTGGACGGGGTAAGGCCCCAGCATTTT. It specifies CASSLDGVRPQHF.